This entry lists 9 T cell receptor beta chains sequenced from one sample in a study of CD8 T cells in ankylosing spondylitis. Using its own MiXCR run on the 5' RACE reads, TCRdb lists one record per CDR3 protein. The table shows tens of thousands of distinct CDR3 sequences, with 6.2% occurring only once. The sample consisted of synovial fluid, either unsorted or a sorted T cell fraction (not recorded which). These receptors originate from a male donor with ankylosing spondylitis.

This clonotype came up many times. V and J are TRBV5-1 and TRBJ2-7; D is unclear. CDR1 is SGHRS, CDR2 YFSETQ, per germline. Between the trimmed V and J ends, which lost 0 bases and 2 bases, there was a span of 6 bases. This CDR3 is 13 amino acids long. CDR3: CASSLEAAYEQYF. The CDR3 bases are TGCGCCAGCAGCTTGGAGGCAGCCTACGAGCAGTACTTC.

This clonotype was counted ten times or more. V gene TRBV20-1 combines with J gene TRBJ2-1; TRBD2 agrees at 8 bases. CDR3 length: 16 amino acids. Looked up from germline, CDR1 is DFQATT and CDR2 is SNEGSKA (reference sequence). With V trimmed by 2 bases and J by 0 bases, 6 bases remained unmatched. CDR3 sequence (DNA): TGCAGTGCTAGATCCCTAGCGGGCGGCTCCTACAATGAGCAGTTCTTC. Translating it yields CSARSLAGGSYNEQFF.

In this sample, this clonotype turned up a few times. This rearrangement joins TRBV19 to TRBJ2-7; D may correspond to TRBD1 or TRBD2 (5 bases each). Per the germline V gene, CDR1 is LNHDA and CDR2 is SQIVND (reference sequence). The V gene lost 6 bases and the J gene lost 4 bases, with 16 bases spanning the gap. The CDR3 runs 14 residues. The CDR3 sequence is CASSRDGQLYEQYF. The DNA of the CDR3 is TGTGCCAGTAGCCGGGACGGCCAGCTATACGAGCAGTACTTC.

This clonotype was counted only a few times. The chain couples TRBV12-3 or TRBV12-4 to TRBJ1-2; no firm D call. Deletions cut 3 bases from V and 0 bases from J, with 11 bases between. The length of the CDR3 is 15 residues. The CDR3 spells CASSLADEANYGYTF. In DNA, the CDR3 is TGTGCCAGCAGTTTGGCGGATGAAGCTAACTATGGCTACACCTTC.

This clonotype was observed a handful of times. This chain links TRBV15 with TRBJ1-4, with no clear D. The CDR3 runs to 14 residues. Deletions cut 0 bases from V and 4 bases from J, with 6 bases between. Per germline, CDR1 LNHNV and CDR2 YYDKDF (reference sequence). The chain's CDR3 is CATSREGSNEKLFF. The CDR3 bases are TGTGCCACCAGCAGAGAAGGGAGTAATGAAAAACTGTTTTTT.

The J gene is TRBJ1-5, the V gene TRBV27; D is unresolved. Trimming took off 10 bases at V and 0 bases at J, with 13 bases between the two ends. The CDR3 consists of 14 residues. The germline V gene encodes CDR1 MNHEY and CDR2 SMNVEV (reference sequence). CDR3 DNA sequence: TGTGCCACGGGAAGGGATTATAGCAATCAGCCCCAGCATTTT. Translated, it gives CATGRDYSNQPQHF.

This clonotype is medium-sized in the sample. The rearrangement links TRBV15 to TRBJ2-4; TRBD2 agrees at 10 bases. Germline V gives CDR1 LNHNV, CDR2 YYDKDF (reference sequence). V lost 2 bases and J lost 5; bases outside the gene matches: 3. The CDR3 extends over 15 amino acids. The CDR3 reads CATSRKREGQNIQYF. For the CDR3, the DNA is TGTGCCACCAGCAGAAAGCGGGAGGGCCAAAACATTCAGTACTTC.

In its sample, this clonotype was seen many times. J is TRBJ2-7 and V is TRBV15, with D perhaps matching TRBD1 (6 bases). CDR1 is LNHNV, CDR2 YYDKDF, per germline (reference sequence). The ends were cut back, 5 bases at V and 0 bases at J, with 20 bases in the middle. The CDR3 runs to 17 residues. Here the CDR3 DNA reads TGTGCCACCAGCTCTACCTTACAGGGCCCCCCCTCCTACGAGCAGTACTTC. This translates into CATSSTLQGPPSYEQYF. The entire variable domain, with the rest obtained from reference TRBV15 and TRBJ2-7, is as follows: DAMVIQNPRYQVTQFGKPVTLSCSQTLNHNVMYWYQQKSSQAPKLLFHYYDKDFNNEADTPDNFQSRRPNTSFCFLDIRSPGLGDTAMYLCATSSTLQGPPSYEQYFGPGTRLTVT.

This clonotype was seen a few times. This chain links TRBV3-1 with TRBJ1-5, with a weak D call TRBD1 (6 bases). Trimming shortened V by 2 bases and J by 5 bases, and 13 bases separated the two germline ends. CDR3 length equals 15 residues. The germline V gene has CDR1 LGHDT and CDR2 YNNKEL (reference sequence). The CDR3 region is CASSQRGGRDQPQHF. The CDR3 coding sequence is TGTGCCAGCAGCCAACGAGGGGGGCGGGATCAGCCCCAGCATTTT. Filled out from reference TRBV3-1 and TRBJ1-5, the complete variable domain reads DTAVSQTPKYLVTQMGNDKSIKCEQNLGHDTMYWYKQDSKKFLKIMFSYNNKELIINETVPNRFSPKSPDKAHLNLHINSLELGDSAVYFCASSQRGGRDQPQHFGDGTRLSIL.